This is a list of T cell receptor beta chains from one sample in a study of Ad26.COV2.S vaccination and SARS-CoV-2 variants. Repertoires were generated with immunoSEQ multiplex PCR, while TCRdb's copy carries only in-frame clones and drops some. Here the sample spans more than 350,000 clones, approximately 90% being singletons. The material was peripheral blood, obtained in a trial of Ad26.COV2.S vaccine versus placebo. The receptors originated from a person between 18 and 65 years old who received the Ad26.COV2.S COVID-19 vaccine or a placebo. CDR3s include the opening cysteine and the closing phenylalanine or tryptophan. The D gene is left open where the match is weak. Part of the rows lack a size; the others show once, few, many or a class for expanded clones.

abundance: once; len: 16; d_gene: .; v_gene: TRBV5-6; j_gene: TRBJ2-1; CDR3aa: CASSDLGGGGGNEQFF; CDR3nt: TGTGCCAGCAGCGACTTAGGAGGGGGAGGTGGCAATGAGCAGTTCTTC
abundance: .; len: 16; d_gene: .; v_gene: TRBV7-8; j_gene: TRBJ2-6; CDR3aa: CASSTRGSAGANVLTF; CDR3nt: TGTGCCAGCAGCACACGGGGGTCAGCTGGGGCCAACGTCCTGACTTTC
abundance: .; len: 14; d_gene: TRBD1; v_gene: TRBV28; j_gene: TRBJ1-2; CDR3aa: CASRTGTGGYGYTF; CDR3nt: TGTGCCAGCAGAACCGGGACAGGGGGCTATGGCTACACCTTC
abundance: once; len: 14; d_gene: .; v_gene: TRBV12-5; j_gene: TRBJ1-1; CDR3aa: CASVRGGGNTEAFF; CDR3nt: TGTGCTAGTGTTCGGGGGGGCGGGAACACTGAAGCTTTCTTT
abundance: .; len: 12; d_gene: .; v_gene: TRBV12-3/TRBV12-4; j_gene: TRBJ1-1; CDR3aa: CASSPRRTEAFF; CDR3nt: TGTGCCAGCAGTCCACGCAGGACTGAAGCTTTCTTT
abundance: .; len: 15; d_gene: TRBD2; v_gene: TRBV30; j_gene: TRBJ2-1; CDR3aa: CAWSPLGRELNEQFF; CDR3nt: TGTGCCTGGAGTCCACTAGGGCGGGAGCTCAATGAGCAGTTCTTC
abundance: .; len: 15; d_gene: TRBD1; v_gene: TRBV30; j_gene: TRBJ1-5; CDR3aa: CAWRPRTGENQPQHF; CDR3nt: TGTGCCTGGAGACCTAGGACAGGGGAGAATCAGCCCCAGCATTTT
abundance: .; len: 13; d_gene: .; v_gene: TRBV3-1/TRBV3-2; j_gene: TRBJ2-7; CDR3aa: CASSQDRGFEQYF; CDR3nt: TGTGCCAGCAGCCAAGATCGGGGCTTCGAGCAGTACTTC
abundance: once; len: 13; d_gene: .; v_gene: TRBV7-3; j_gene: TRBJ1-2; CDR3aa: CASSLRSGEGYTF; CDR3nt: TGTGCCAGCAGCTTAAGAAGTGGAGAGGGCTACACCTTC
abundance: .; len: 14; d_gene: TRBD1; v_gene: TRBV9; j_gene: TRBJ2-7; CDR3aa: CASSALGQPYEQYF; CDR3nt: TGTGCCAGCAGCGCTCTGGGACAGCCCTACGAGCAGTACTTC
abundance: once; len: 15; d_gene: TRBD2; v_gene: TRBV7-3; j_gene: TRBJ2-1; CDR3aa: CASSAGLAGYNEQFF; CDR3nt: TGTGCCAGCAGCGCGGGACTAGCGGGCTACAATGAGCAGTTCTTC
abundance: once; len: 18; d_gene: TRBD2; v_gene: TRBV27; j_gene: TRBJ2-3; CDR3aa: CASSRGTSGRGGTDTQYF; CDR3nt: TGTGCCAGCAGTCGCGGGACTAGCGGGAGGGGAGGTACAGATACGCAGTATTTT
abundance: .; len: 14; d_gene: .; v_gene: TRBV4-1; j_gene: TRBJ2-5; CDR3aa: CASSQVGLEETQYF; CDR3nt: TGCGCCAGCAGCCAAGTAGGACTGGAGGAGACCCAGTACTTC
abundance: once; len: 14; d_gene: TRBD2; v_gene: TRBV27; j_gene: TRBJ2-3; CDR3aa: CASRLAERTDTQYF; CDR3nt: TGTGCCAGCAGACTAGCGGAACGCACAGATACGCAGTATTTT
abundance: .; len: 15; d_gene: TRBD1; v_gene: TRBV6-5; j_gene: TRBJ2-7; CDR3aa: CASSPGDRRTYEQYF; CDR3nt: TGTGCCAGCAGTCCCGGGGACAGGAGGACCTACGAGCAGTACTTC
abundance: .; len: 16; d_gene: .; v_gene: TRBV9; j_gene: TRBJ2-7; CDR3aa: CASSVGGGEGVYEQYF; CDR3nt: TGTGCCAGCAGCGTAGGCGGAGGGGAGGGGGTCTACGAGCAGTACTTC
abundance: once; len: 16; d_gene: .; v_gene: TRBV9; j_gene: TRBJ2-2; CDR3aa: CASSVVAGQVTGELFF; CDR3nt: TGTGCCAGCAGCGTAGTGGCAGGGCAGGTCACCGGGGAGCTGTTTTTT
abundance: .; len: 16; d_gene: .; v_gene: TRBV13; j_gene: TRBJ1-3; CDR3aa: CASSLGATSSGHTIYF; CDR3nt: TGTGCCAGCAGCTTAGGAGCCACATCATCGGGACACACCATATATTTT
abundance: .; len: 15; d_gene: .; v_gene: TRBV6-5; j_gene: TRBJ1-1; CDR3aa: CASSSDPRTLGKAFF; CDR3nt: TGTGCCAGCAGTTCCGACCCCAGGACATTGGGTAAAGCTTTCTTT
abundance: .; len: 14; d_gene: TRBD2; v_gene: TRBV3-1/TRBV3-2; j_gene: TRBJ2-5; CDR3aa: CASRRTSGSETQYF; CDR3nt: TGTGCCAGCAGACGGACTAGCGGGAGTGAGACCCAGTACTTC
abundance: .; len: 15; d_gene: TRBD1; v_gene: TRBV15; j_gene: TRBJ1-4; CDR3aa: CATSFLATGDEKLFF; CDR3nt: TGTGCCACCAGCTTCCTTGCGACAGGGGATGAAAAACTGTTTTTT
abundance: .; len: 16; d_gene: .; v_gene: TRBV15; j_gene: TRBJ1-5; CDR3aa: CATSRDRGARNQPQHF; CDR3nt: TGTGCCACCAGCAGAGATCGAGGGGCGCGGAATCAGCCCCAGCATTTT